A selection of T cell receptor beta chains follows, all from one sample in a study of patients and donors after allogeneic stem cell transplantation. MiXCR was run by TCRdb on the RT-PCR reads, yielding one entry per CDR3 protein. The sample shows over 130,000 distinct CDR3 sequences, about a third of them seen only once. Sequencing was carried out using blood, either unsorted or a sorted T cell fraction (not recorded which). Receptors were obtained from a human donor who was either an allogeneic HSCT recipient or a stem cell or donor lymphocyte infusion donor (not recorded which). It is not recorded whose cells these are; they may come from a transplant donor. Each CDR3 is given with its conserved first and last residue. D genes are given only for firm matches. A row's size may be missing; if present it is once, few, many or a size class.

v_gene	j_gene	d_gene	abundance	CDR3nt	CDR3aa
TRBV4-3	TRBJ2-7	TRBD1	.	TGCGCCAGCAGCCAACGGACAGGACCCTACGAGCAGTACTTC	CASSQRTGPYEQYF
TRBV28	TRBJ1-1	.	.	TGTGCCAGCAGATCCCAGAACACTGAAGCTTTCTTT	CASRSQNTEAFF
TRBV28	TRBJ1-1	.	many	TGTGCCAGCCGGGCCGGGGGTACGGCTTTCTTT	CASRAGGTAFF
TRBV20-1	TRBJ1-5	TRBD1	.	TGCAGTGCTAGGCCTACCCGGGACAGGATGGGCAATCAGCCCCAGCATTTT	CSARPTRDRMGNQPQHF
TRBV28	TRBJ1-1	.	few	TGTGCCAGCAGTCCCTTGACAGTGAACACTGAAGCTTTCTTT	CASSPLTVNTEAFF
TRBV20-1	TRBJ1-1	TRBD1	.	TGCAGTGCTAGAGAACCCTGGGACAGCGGAGCTTTCTTT	CSAREPWDSGAFF
TRBV6-5	TRBJ2-3	TRBD1	.	TGTGCCAGCAGTTACTCCTCCCGCCGGGACAGAGACACAGATACGCAGTATTTT	CASSYSSRRDRDTDTQYF
TRBV12-3/TRBV12-4	TRBJ2-1	.	.	TGTGCCAGCAGTGGGGGCGTGAGGGGGGCCTACAATGAGCAGTTCTTC	CASSGGVRGAYNEQFF
TRBV9	TRBJ2-1	TRBD1	.	TGTGCCAGCAGCGTTCCGGGACAGGAGCAGTTCTTC	CASSVPGQEQFF
TRBV28	TRBJ2-1	TRBD2	.	TGTGCCAGCAGTTTATCGTTTGCGGGGGAGAGCTCCTACAATGAGCAGTTCTTC	CASSLSFAGESSYNEQFF
TRBV28	TRBJ2-1	TRBD2	.	TGTGCCAGCAGTTTCGGACTAGCATGGAGGAATGAGCAGTTCTTC	CASSFGLAWRNEQFF
TRBV29-1	TRBJ2-2	.	.	TGCAGCGTTGTCCGGGGGGCGGCCACCGGGGAGCTGTTTTTT	CSVVRGAATGELFF
TRBV29-1	TRBJ1-1	.	.	TGCAGCGTTGGAGCTGGGACTGAAGCTTTCTTT	CSVGAGTEAFF
TRBV4-2	TRBJ1-6	TRBD1	.	TGTGCCAGCAGCCACCCGACAGGGAACTCACCCCTCCACTTT	CASSHPTGNSPLHF
TRBV29-1	TRBJ2-7	TRBD1	.	TGCAGCGTTCGGGACAGTTCCTACGAGCAGTACTTC	CSVRDSSYEQYF
TRBV6-5	TRBJ1-2	TRBD1	.	TGTGCCAGCAGTACCATCGTACAGGGGCGCTATGGCTACACCTTC	CASSTIVQGRYGYTF
TRBV12-3/TRBV12-4	TRBJ2-5	.	few	TGTGCCAGCAGTGATTCCCTTCGGGGGGCTCGGGGGGAGACCCAGTACTTC	CASSDSLRGARGETQYF
TRBV10-3	TRBJ1-6	TRBD1	few	TGTGCCATCAGTGCCCGGACAGGGGGCGTTTTATCCTATAATTCACCCCTCCACTTT	CAISARTGGVLSYNSPLHF
TRBV7-8	TRBJ1-6	TRBD1	few	TGTGCCAGCAGCTTATATGGCAGGGGGCAGGATTCACCCCTCCACTTT	CASSLYGRGQDSPLHF
TRBV9	TRBJ1-5	.	.	TGTGCCAGCAGCGAAGGCCCGACAGAGAATCAGCCCCAGCATTTT	CASSEGPTENQPQHF
TRBV4-2	TRBJ1-1	.	.	TGTGCCAGCAGCCAACCTGGACACCTGAACACTGAAGCTTTCTTT	CASSQPGHLNTEAFF
TRBV29-1	TRBJ1-2	.	few	TGCAGCGTGGCCTTAAGAGTAACTTATGGCTACACCTTC	CSVALRVTYGYTF
TRBV12-3/TRBV12-4	TRBJ2-1	TRBD2	.	TGTGCCAGCAGTTTACGTCTTAGGGGACTAGCGGGGGCTAGCTCCTACAATGAGCAGTTCTTC	CASSLRLRGLAGASSYNEQFF
TRBV12-3/TRBV12-4	TRBJ1-2	.	few	TGTGCCAGCAGCCTTAGCAGGGGAAGGTACTATGGCTACACCTTC	CASSLSRGRYYGYTF
TRBV7-6	TRBJ1-4	.	few	TGTGCCAGCAGCTTAGGGGGACAACTGTTTTTT	CASSLGGQLFF
TRBV20-1	TRBJ1-1	.	.	TGCAGTGCTGTCCCGGGGGGCACTGAAGCTTTCTTT	CSAVPGGTEAFF
TRBV7-3	TRBJ2-2	.	.	TGTGCCAGCAGCACCCCCGAGGTTACCGGGGAGCTGTTTTTT	CASSTPEVTGELFF
TRBV2	TRBJ1-5	.	few	TGTGCCAGCAGTGACAAGGGGGGAGGCAATCAGCCCCAGCATTTT	CASSDKGGGNQPQHF